This record looks at one T cell receptor (beta chain) sequence and its context. No antigen is known for it. The entry originates in a study of synovial regulatory T cells in juvenile arthritis. Study background: One patient received methotrexate plus infliximab; one lacked treatment information. The study, taken as a whole, reports: Inflammation-associated Treg cells in blood had less TCR diversity than the remaining blood Treg cells. iaTreg TCR repertoires were largely private across patients and partially overlapped synovial Teff and blood CPL.

Patients were aged median approximately 11 years with disease lasting median about 7 years. The CDR3 is 15 amino acids. Nucleotide data are not available. Per germline, CDR1 SGHTA and CDR2 FQGNSA. Sequencing used immunoSEQ multiplex PCR; TCRdb keeps in-frame clones, though not all of them. The sample has roughly 5,900 clones, and its top ten clones hold roughly 0.65%. The source material was Treg cells from blood. Subset given: remaining (HLA-DR-negative) circulating blood Treg cells. The J gene is TRBJ1-5, the V gene TRBV7-2; TCRdb calls TRBD1, which cannot be checked without DNA. The sequence was collected from a donor aged 2-30 years with juvenile idiopathic arthritis. Here the CDR3 reads CASSDQQGRNQPQHF.